A single sample is the source of the 24 T cell receptor beta chains below, sequenced in a study of T cell responses to AZD1222 COVID-19 vaccine. Method: immunoSEQ multiplex PCR; TCRdb's copy keeps in-frame clones and lacks some. Of approximately 100,000 clones listed, about 89% are singletons. Sequencing used peripheral blood, obtained on day 0 of AZD1222 vaccination. Every receptor here comes from an adult in good health.

This clone has just one count. The chain is built from TRBV5-6 and TRBJ1-1; D uncertain. The V gene lost 3 bases and the J gene lost 1 base, with 4 bases spanning the gap. The CDR3 extends over 12 amino acids. Germline lookup yields CDR1 SGHDT and CDR2 YYEEEE. DNA of the CDR3: TGTGCCAGCAGCTCAGAGAACACTGAAGCTTTCTTT. Translated: CASSSENTEAFF.

The chain couples TRBV27 to TRBJ1-4, with 7 bases aligning to TRBD1. This CDR3 comprises 13 residues. The junction had 8 bases not matched to a gene; V was cut back by 8 bases and J by 8 bases. Germline values: CDR1 MNHEY, CDR2 SMNVEV (reference sequence). CDR3 nucleotides: TGTGCCAGCGCAGACAGGGAACACGAAAAACTGTTTTTT. Translated: CASADREHEKLFF.

The chain employs TRBV11-2 and TRBJ1-2; D is unresolved. The CDR3 is 13 amino acids. V was shortened by 4 bases and J by 6 bases, with 12 bases between the two germline ends. The germline V gene has CDR1 SGHAT and CDR2 FQNNGV. CDR3 protein: CASSSERGNGYTF. In DNA form, the CDR3 reads TGTGCCAGCAGCTCCGAAAGAGGAAATGGCTACACCTTC. The full variable domain, completed using reference TRBV11-2 and TRBJ1-2, is EAGVAQSPRYKIIEKRQSVAFWCNPISGHATLYWYQQILGQGPKLLIQFQNNGVVDDSQLPKDRFSAERLKGVDSTLKIQPAKLEDSAVYLCASSSERGNGYTFGSGTRLTVV.

This clone was detected many times. The rearrangement joins TRBV5-8 to TRBJ1-5, with a tentative D call TRBD1 (6 bases). V dropped 2 bases and J dropped 0 bases, with 18 bases sitting between them. Germline CDR1 is SGHTS and CDR2 is YDEGEE. There are 18 residues in the CDR3. This CDR3 is CASSFYGGAHYSNQPQHF. The CDR3 DNA sequence: TGTGCCAGCAGCTTTTATGGGGGCGCGCACTATAGCAATCAGCCCCAGCATTTT.

The chain joins TRBV6-1 to TRBJ2-2; D uncertain. The CDR3 has 17 amino acids. Germline assignment: CDR1 MNHNS and CDR2 SASEGT. V dropped 3 bases and J dropped 6 bases, with 20 bases sitting between them. DNA for the CDR3: TGTGCCAGCAGTGATGTGGCTAACCTCCATGGGGCCGGGGAGCTGTTTTTT. Residues: CASSDVANLHGAGELFF.

On this clone: At the DNA level, this CDR3 is encoded by other sequences in the same sample as well. V gene TRBV28 combines with J gene TRBJ1-5; no clear D. Trimming shortened V by 6 bases and J by 7 bases, and 7 bases separated the two germline ends. This CDR3 region has 11 residues. The germline V gene encodes CDR1 MDHEN and CDR2 SYDVKM. The CDR3 loop is CASSLSQPQHF. The CDR3 DNA sequence: TGTGCCAGCAGCTTAAGCCAGCCCCAGCATTTT.

The J gene is TRBJ1-1, the V gene TRBV18; TRBD1 agrees at 8 bases. V shed 3 bases, J shed 7 bases, and the junction held 7 bases outside the gene matches. The V gene's germline CDR1 is KGHSH and CDR2 LQKENI. The CDR3 covers 14 residues. The CDR3 sequence is CASSPTGEDLEAFF. CDR3 sequence (DNA): TGTGCCAGCTCACCGACAGGGGAGGACCTTGAAGCTTTCTTT.

The CDR3 nucleotides read TGCGCCAGCAGCCAAGAACCCGGGGACACCATATATTTT. It is translated as CASSQEPGDTIYF. V and J are TRBV4-1 and TRBJ1-3, with unresolved D. V lost 0 bases, J lost 8 bases, and 8 bases lay in between. Germline V gene sequence: CDR1 MGHRA, CDR2 YSYEKL. The CDR3 runs 13 residues.

The chain couples TRBV18 to TRBJ2-3; no clear D. From germline, CDR1 is KGHSH and CDR2 LQKENI. The CDR3 sequence is 12 residues long. V lost 2 bases and J 0 bases, leaving 0 bases between the germline ends. CDR3 amino acids: CASSPSTDTQYF. CDR3 sequence (DNA): TGTGCCAGCTCACCAAGCACAGATACGCAGTATTTT.

The chain recombines TRBV11-2 with TRBJ2-3; D not resolved. CDR1 is SGHAT and CDR2 is FQNNGV in the germline V gene. The CDR3 loop spans 13 amino acids. Trimming stripped 6 bases from V and 2 bases from J, with 9 bases between. CDR3 protein: CASRRQTTDTQYF. CDR3 coding DNA: TGTGCCAGCAGGAGGCAGACCACAGATACGCAGTATTTT.

Comments on this clone: This same CDR3 is encoded by further DNA sequences in the sample. The chain links TRBV30 to TRBJ1-6, with D uncertain. V gave up 3 bases and J gave up 0 bases, with 3 bases separating them. The CDR3 has 13 residues. CDR1 is GTSNPN, CDR2 SVGIG, per germline (reference sequence). The DNA for the CDR3 is TGTGCCTGGAGGAGCTCCTATAATTCACCCCTCCACTTT. Translating it yields CAWRSSYNSPLHF.

The genes are TRBV5-5 and TRBJ1-2; TRBD1 is a possible D gene (5 bases). Germline values: CDR1 SGHKS, CDR2 YYEKEE (reference sequence). The V end was cut by 0 bases, the J end by 2 bases, with 14 bases between. The CDR3 consists of 16 residues. CDR3 sequence reads: CASSLADGAANYGYTF. In DNA, the CDR3 is TGTGCCAGCAGCTTGGCTGACGGGGCTGCCAACTATGGCTACACCTTC.

J is TRBJ1-6 and V is TRBV5-1; TRBD1 aligns across 10 bases. Looked up from germline, CDR1 is SGHRS and CDR2 is YFSETQ. V dropped 3 bases and J dropped 9; count of bases not matched to a gene: 9. CDR3 length equals 16 residues. CDR3 region: CASSSDPGTGVSPLHF. CDR3 bases: TGCGCCAGCAGCTCGGATCCGGGGACAGGGGTTTCACCCCTCCACTTT.

In nucleotides, the CDR3 is TGCGCCAGCAGCTTGGCCTCTGCGGACACTGAAGCTTTCTTT. Translation: CASSLASADTEAFF. The chain uses TRBV5-1 and TRBJ1-1; no clear D. The germline V and J ends were trimmed by 0 bases and 3 bases, with 9 bases remaining between them. Germline V gene sequence: CDR1 SGHRS, CDR2 YFSETQ. The CDR3 is made up of 14 amino acids. Combining the CDR3 with reference TRBV5-1 and TRBJ1-1 gives the whole variable domain KAGVTQTPRYLIKTRGQQVTLSCSPISGHRSVSWYQQTPGQGLQFLFEYFSETQRNKGNFPGRFSGRQFSNSRSEMNVSTLELGDSALYLCASSLASADTEAFFGQGTRLTVV.

The rearrangement uses TRBV30 and TRBJ2-7; the D gene is possibly TRBD2 (5 bases). V was shortened by 2 bases and J by 3 bases, with 5 bases between the two germline ends. The CDR3 spans 11 residues. Germline CDR1 reads GTSNPN; CDR2 reads SVGIG (reference sequence). CDR3 amino acids: CAWSRDYEQYF. CDR3 nucleotides: TGTGCCTGGAGTCGGGACTACGAGCAGTACTTC.

This sequence joins TRBV28 and TRBJ2-7; 10 nucleotides align to TRBD1. V shed 4 bases and J 2 bases; nucleotides not matched to a gene: 2. CDR1 is MDHEN and CDR2 is SYDVKM in the germline V gene. The length of the CDR3 is 14 residues. The CDR3, as DNA: TGTGCCAGCAGTTCCGGGACAGGGGCCTACGAGCAGTACTTC. It codes for CASSSGTGAYEQYF.

The rearrangement links TRBV5-1 to TRBJ1-6; D is ambiguous. Looked up from germline, CDR1 is SGHRS and CDR2 is YFSETQ. The CDR3 loop spans 17 amino acids. Trimming removed 4 bases at V and 0 bases at J, with 14 bases between. The DNA of the CDR3 is TGCGCCAGCAGCATAGAGCAGGCTGGCTCCTATAATTCACCCCTCCACTTT. As protein: CASSIEQAGSYNSPLHF.

The chain links TRBV21-1 to TRBJ2-5. TRBV21-1 corresponds to a pseudogene. The CDR3 length is 13 residues. The CDR3 loop is CASSNVGQETQYF. DNA for the CDR3: TGTGCCAGCAGCAACGTAGGCCAAGAGACCCAGTACTTC.

V usage is TRBV28 and J usage is TRBJ1-5; D ambiguous. Trimming removed 5 bases from V and 0 bases from J, with 11 bases in between. CDR1 and CDR2 from the germline V gene are MDHEN and SYDVKM. CDR3 length equals 15 residues. The CDR3 is CASSPSRYSNQPQHF. The DNA of the CDR3 is TGTGCCAGCAGTCCCTCCCGTTATAGCAATCAGCCCCAGCATTTT.

The V and J genes are TRBV20-1 and TRBJ1-1; D is perhaps TRBD1 (5 bases). Germline lookup yields CDR1 DFQATT and CDR2 SNEGSKA (reference sequence). Trimming took 3 bases from V and 4 from J, leaving 9 bases between them. The CDR3 contains 12 residues. CDR3 nucleotide sequence: TGCAGTGCTAGTGCAGGGTCCACTGAAGCTTTCTTT. It codes for CSASAGSTEAFF.

The chain joins TRBV30 to TRBJ1-4; D unresolved. The V gene's germline CDR1 is GTSNPN and CDR2 SVGIG (reference sequence). Trimming removed 1 base at V and 8 bases at J, with 14 bases between. The CDR3 spans 14 residues. CDR3 in amino acids: CAWSEWAGGEKLFF. As DNA, the CDR3 is TGTGCCTGGAGTGAATGGGCAGGCGGAGAAAAACTGTTTTTT.

The chain has TRBV5-1 and TRBJ2-7, with D tentatively TRBD2 (6 bases). The CDR3 runs 13 residues. Trimming took 3 bases from V and 1 from J, leaving 8 bases between them. Germline V CDR1 and CDR2: SGHRS, YFSETQ. This CDR3 reads CASSSEGSYEQYF. CDR3 in DNA: TGCGCCAGCAGCTCGGAGGGATCCTACGAGCAGTACTTC.

The chain joins TRBV4-2 to TRBJ2-7; D unclear. The germline V and J ends were trimmed by 3 bases and 0 bases, with 9 bases remaining between them. This CDR3 region has 14 residues. Per the germline V gene, CDR1 is LGHNA and CDR2 is YNFKEQ. As DNA, the CDR3 is TGTGCCAGCAGCCAGGATTGGACCTCCTACGAGCAGTACTTC. Its protein product is CASSQDWTSYEQYF.

This clone has a single count. The genes are TRBV24-1 and TRBJ2-5; 8 bases are a match to TRBD1. This CDR3 has 15 amino acids. The ends lost 4 bases at V and 2 bases at J; junction bases unmatched: 5. Germline lookup yields CDR1 KGHDR and CDR2 SFDVKD. DNA of the CDR3: TGTGCCACCAGTGACCCAGGACAGGGTCAAGAGACCCAGTACTTC. Translated, it gives CATSDPGQGQETQYF.